The rows below give T cell receptor beta chains drawn from one sample of a study of vaccination effects on CD4 cells after COVID-19. Sequenced by immunoSEQ multiplex PCR; TCRdb stores in-frame clones only, minus some. The data show about 24,000 clones, less than 75% seen once. Their target antigens are unknown. Sequenced here: CD4+ T cells from PBMCs cultured with SARS-CoV-2 spike peptides, sampled after COVID-19 vaccination. These receptors originate from a human donor who received a COVID-19 vaccine. Each CDR3 is given with its conserved first and last residue. A D gene is named only where the DNA matches it firmly. Clone size is stated in some rows and not others, as once, few, many or a class when expanded.

V: TRBV6-2/TRBV6-3; J: TRBJ1-6; length: 14; size: few; D: .; CDR3: CASSYTRVTSPLHF; DNA: TGTGCCAGCAGTTACACTCGGGTCACTTCACCCCTCCACTTT
V: TRBV6-5; J: TRBJ2-2; length: 15; size: medium-sized; D: TRBD2; CDR3: CASAALAGNTGELFF; DNA: TGTGCCAGCGCGGCTCTAGCGGGTAACACCGGGGAGCTGTTTTTT
V: TRBV6-2/TRBV6-3; J: TRBJ2-7; length: 15; size: .; D: TRBD2; CDR3: CASSGILAGGSEQYF; DNA: TGTGCCAGCAGTGGGATACTAGCGGGAGGATCCGAGCAGTACTTC
V: TRBV28; J: TRBJ1-2; length: 15; size: .; D: .; CDR3: CASSSEGGTINGYTF; DNA: TGTGCCAGCAGTTCGGAAGGGGGGACGATAAATGGCTACACCTTC
V: TRBV6-2/TRBV6-3; J: TRBJ1-2; length: 15; size: .; D: .; CDR3: CASSYSPGSLYGYTF; DNA: TGTGCCAGCAGTTACTCTCCGGGTTCCCTCTATGGCTACACCTTC
V: TRBV19; J: TRBJ1-1; length: 11; size: .; D: .; CDR3: CASSRGSEAFF; DNA: TGTGCCAGTAGTAGAGGCTCTGAAGCTTTCTTT
V: TRBV5-1; J: TRBJ2-6; length: 15; size: .; D: .; CDR3: CASSPSVFGANVLTF; DNA: TGCGCCAGCAGCCCGAGTGTCTTTGGGGCCAACGTCCTGACTTTC
V: TRBV5-1; J: TRBJ2-3; length: 13; size: .; D: .; CDR3: CASSQGGADTQYF; DNA: TGCGCCAGCAGCCAGGGTGGCGCAGATACGCAGTATTTT
V: TRBV18; J: TRBJ1-1; length: 14; size: .; D: TRBD1; CDR3: CASSQSRGATEAFF; DNA: TGTGCCAGCTCACAAAGCAGGGGGGCCACTGAAGCTTTCTTT
V: TRBV27; J: TRBJ2-2; length: 15; size: .; D: .; CDR3: CASSSLVEVTGELFF; DNA: TGTGCCAGCAGTTCGTTAGTTGAGGTTACCGGGGAGCTGTTTTTT
V: TRBV5-1; J: TRBJ1-1; length: 16; size: few; D: .; CDR3: CASSPSGPRGNTEAFF; DNA: TGCGCCAGCAGCCCCTCGGGGCCCCGAGGGAACACTGAAGCTTTCTTT
V: TRBV2; J: TRBJ2-7; length: 13; size: .; D: .; CDR3: CASSVLREAEQYF; DNA: TGTGCCAGCAGTGTGTTGAGGGAGGCCGAGCAGTACTTC
V: TRBV30; J: TRBJ1-4; length: 15; size: .; D: TRBD1; CDR3: CAWSLGQGFREKLFF; DNA: TGTGCCTGGAGTCTTGGACAGGGTTTTAGGGAAAAACTGTTTTTT
V: TRBV19; J: TRBJ2-7; length: 11; size: .; D: .; CDR3: CASSDGYEQYF; DNA: TGTGCCAGTAGTGACGGCTACGAGCAGTACTTC
V: TRBV6-2/TRBV6-3; J: TRBJ2-7; length: 13; size: once; D: TRBD2; CDR3: CASSSSGIMEQYF; DNA: TGTGCCAGCAGTTCTAGCGGCATCATGGAGCAGTACTTC
V: TRBV28; J: TRBJ1-5; length: 14; size: .; D: TRBD1; CDR3: CASRPQGESSPQHF; DNA: TGTGCCAGCCGGCCACAGGGGGAAAGTTCGCCCCAGCATTTT
V: TRBV9; J: TRBJ1-1; length: 11; size: .; D: .; CDR3: CASSGNTEAFF; DNA: TGTGCCAGCAGCGGGAACACTGAAGCTTTCTTT
V: TRBV19; J: TRBJ2-2; length: 14; size: .; D: .; CDR3: CASVERGVTGELFF; DNA: TGTGCCAGTGTTGAAAGGGGGGTCACCGGGGAGCTGTTTTTT
V: TRBV6-5; J: TRBJ1-2; length: 14; size: .; D: .; CDR3: CASSKSRGRDGYTF; DNA: TGTGCCAGCAGCAAGTCCAGGGGCAGGGATGGCTACACCTTC
V: TRBV19; J: TRBJ2-5; length: 15; size: few; D: TRBD1; CDR3: CASSPGTGKRETQYF; DNA: TGTGCCAGTAGTCCCGGGACAGGGAAGCGTGAGACCCAGTACTTC
V: TRBV2; J: TRBJ1-3; length: 14; size: few; D: .; CDR3: CASSGSRNGNTIYF; DNA: TGTGCCAGCAGTGGGAGTAGGAATGGAAACACCATATATTTT
V: TRBV19; J: TRBJ1-1; length: 14; size: .; D: TRBD1; CDR3: CASSIGDRATEAFF; DNA: TGTGCCAGTAGTATAGGCGACAGGGCCACTGAAGCTTTCTTT
V: TRBV5-1; J: TRBJ1-2; length: 15; size: .; D: .; CDR3: CASSPRGGDNYGYTF; DNA: TGCGCCAGCAGCCCTAGGGGGGGAGACAACTATGGCTACACCTTC
V: TRBV3-1/TRBV3-2; J: TRBJ2-5; length: 12; size: .; D: TRBD2; CDR3: CASSPSGETQYF; DNA: TGTGCCAGCAGCCCTAGCGGGGAGACCCAGTACTTC
V: TRBV18; J: TRBJ2-7; length: 13; size: .; D: .; CDR3: CASSPGRGNEQYF; DNA: TGTGCCAGCTCACCCGGACGGGGTAACGAGCAGTACTTC
V: TRBV18; J: TRBJ1-2; length: 14; size: .; D: TRBD1; CDR3: CASSPTDRGYGYTF; DNA: TGTGCCAGCTCACCTACGGACAGGGGCTATGGCTACACCTTC